This TCR beta chain appears in the sequencing data of a study of tumor-infiltrating lymphocytes in glioblastoma multiforme. Study results and caveats: The TCR and somatic mutation analysis included just one glioblastoma patient.

Of note for this clonotype: Its antigen is currently unknown.

TCR beta libraries were built from RNA through three nested multiplex PCR rounds using modified ARM-PCR. TCRB cDNA was made from 0.4 to 0.65 ug total RNA. These TCRB libraries lack any described unique molecular identifiers. Using its own MiXCR run on the multiplex PCR reads, TCRdb lists one record per CDR3 protein. Among about 15,000 distinct CDR3 sequences listed, 73% were seen once. Trimming shortened V by 1 base and J by 4 bases, and 14 bases separated the two germline ends. Germline CDR1 is MGHRA and CDR2 is YSYEKL. The CDR3 runs 15 residues. The clonotype comes from a male donor with glioblastoma. This chain links TRBV4-1 with TRBJ2-7; D is possibly TRBD1 (6 bases). Sequencing was carried out using brain tumor tissue. The CDR3: CASSQGFRGIYEQYF. The CDR3 coding sequence is TGCGCCAGCAGCCAAGGTTTCAGGGGAATTTACGAGCAGTACTTC.